These 9 T cell receptor beta chains were all obtained from the same sample, sequenced in a study of shared clonotypes between healthy human individuals. Generated by immunoSEQ multiplex PCR, the TCRdb table keeps only in-frame clones and is missing some. The sample carries 2,100,000 or so clones, 90% to 96% recorded once. The sample comprised naive CD4+ T cells sorted from blood. Subset given: CD45RA+ positively selected. The receptors originated from a man between 18 and 29 years old in good health.

The chain carries TRBV5-4 and TRBJ2-3; TRBD2 matches at 8 bases. Germline V gives CDR1 SGHNT, CDR2 YYREEE (reference sequence). With 5 bases clipped from V and 4 bases from J, the junction kept 6 bases outside the gene matches. This CDR3 comprises 14 residues. The CDR3 region has the DNA TGTGCCAGCAGAGCGGGAGACCCGCCAGATACGCAGTATTTT. Amino acids: CASRAGDPPDTQYF. Full variable domain (remainder filled in from reference TRBV5-4 and TRBJ2-3): ETGVTQSPTHLIKTRGQQVTLRCSSQSGHNTVSWYQQALGQGPQFIFQYYREEENGRGNFPPRFSGLQFPNYSSELNVNALELDDSALYLCASRAGDPPDTQYFGPGTRLTVL.

This chain links TRBV5-6 with TRBJ2-3; D ambiguous. The CDR3 has 16 amino acids. V dropped 1 base and J dropped 2 bases, with 14 bases sitting between them. CDR1 SGHDT and CDR2 YYEEEE come from the germline V gene. The CDR3 DNA reads TGTGCCAGCAGCTTGAGTAAAGGAAGCGCCACAGATACGCAGTATTTT. Encoded protein: CASSLSKGSATDTQYF.

With regard to this clone: At one end the junction does not follow the germline gene, possibly because of a read error. The V call is TRBV7-7, the J call TRBJ1-5; 7 nucleotides line up with TRBD1. Germline values: CDR1 SSHAT, CDR2 FNYEAQ (reference sequence). This CDR3 has 16 amino acids. This CDR3 reads CASSRKQGTQDQPQHF. The DNA of the CDR3 is TGTGCTAGCAGCCGGAAACAGGGGACCCAAGATCAGCCCCAGCATTTT.

The gene calls are TRBV6-4 and TRBJ1-2, with a tentative D call TRBD1 (5 bases). This CDR3 is 15 amino acids long. Trimming left V 3 bases short and J 4 bases short, with 15 bases between. CDR1 is MRHNA, CDR2 SNTAGT, per germline. DNA for the CDR3: TGTGCCAGCAGTGAAGGTTTAGGGACCCGCTATGGCTACACCTTC. This encodes CASSEGLGTRYGYTF.

The gene calls are TRBV5-1 and TRBJ2-5, with 8 bases that match TRBD2. The J segment lost 0 bases and the V segment lost 7 bases, leaving 17 bases of the junction unmatched. CDR1 SGHRS and CDR2 YFSETQ come from the germline V gene. CDR3 length: 18 residues. This CDR3 is CASGSLLRGGGYQETQYF. The CDR3 DNA reads TGCGCCAGCGGCTCCCTTCTTCGGGGCGGGGGGTACCAAGAGACCCAGTACTTC.

The V call is TRBV5-1, the J call TRBJ1-1; TRBD1 might be the D (6 bases). Trimming pared 4 bases from V and 1 base from J, leaving 14 bases between. The germline V gene has CDR1 SGHRS and CDR2 YFSETQ. This CDR3 is 15 amino acids long. CDR3 nucleotides: TGCGCCAGCAGCCATTCCAGGGGCTCGAACACTGAAGCTTTCTTT. Its protein product is CASSHSRGSNTEAFF.

On this clone itself: The same CDR3 can be traced to other DNA sequences in this sample. The chain carries TRBV15 and TRBJ1-6; no clear D. Trimming removed 0 bases at V and 6 bases at J, with 6 bases between. The germline gives CDR1 LNHNV, CDR2 YYDKDF (reference sequence). CDR3 length: 14 residues. CDR3 sequence reads: CATSRDRVNSPLHF. DNA of the CDR3: TGTGCCACCAGCAGAGATCGGGTTAATTCACCCCTCCACTTT.

The gene calls are TRBV7-9 and TRBJ2-7; D gene unclear. The V end lost 7 bases, the J end lost 2 bases, and 6 bases lay between the germline ends. The CDR3 runs to 11 residues. Germline-derived CDR1 and CDR2 are SEHNR and FQNEAQ (reference sequence). CDR3 coding DNA: TGTGCCAGCACCAGTACCTACGAGCAGTACTTC. This sequence encodes CASTSTYEQYF.

The DNA of the CDR3 is TGCGCCAGCAGCTCCTCCCCGGGCTATGGCTACACCTTC. Its translation is CASSSSPGYGYTF. This chain connects TRBV5-1 to TRBJ1-2; D is unclear. CDR1 and CDR2 (germline): SGHRS, YFSETQ. CDR3 length: 13 residues. Trimming left V 3 bases short and J 4 bases short, with 10 bases between.